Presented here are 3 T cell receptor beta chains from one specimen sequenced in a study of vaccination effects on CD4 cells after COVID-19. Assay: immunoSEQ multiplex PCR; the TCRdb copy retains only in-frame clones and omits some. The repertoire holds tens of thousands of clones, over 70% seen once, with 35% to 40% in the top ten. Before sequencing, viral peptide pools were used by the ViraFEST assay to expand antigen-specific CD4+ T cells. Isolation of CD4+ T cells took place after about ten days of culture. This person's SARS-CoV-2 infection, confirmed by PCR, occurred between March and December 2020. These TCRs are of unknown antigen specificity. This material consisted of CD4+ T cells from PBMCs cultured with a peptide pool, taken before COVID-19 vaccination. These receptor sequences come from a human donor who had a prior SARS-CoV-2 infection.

The CDR3 sequence is CASSPNPLQGHQPQHF. CDR3 bases: TGTGCCAGCAGTCCCAACCCCCTTCAGGGGCATCAGCCCCAGCATTTT. The V and J genes are TRBV27 and TRBJ1-5; TRBD1 is a possible D gene (6 bases). Trimming took 5 bases from V and 5 from J, leaving 19 bases between them. This CDR3 region has 16 residues. CDR1 MNHEY and CDR2 SMNVEV come from the germline V gene (reference sequence).

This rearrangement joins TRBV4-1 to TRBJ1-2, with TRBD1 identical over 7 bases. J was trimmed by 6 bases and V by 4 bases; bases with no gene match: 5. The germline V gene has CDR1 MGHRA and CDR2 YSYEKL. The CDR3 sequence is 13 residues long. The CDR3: CASSLVGGDGYTF. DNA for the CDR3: TGCGCCAGCAGCCTGGTAGGGGGCGATGGCTACACCTTC.

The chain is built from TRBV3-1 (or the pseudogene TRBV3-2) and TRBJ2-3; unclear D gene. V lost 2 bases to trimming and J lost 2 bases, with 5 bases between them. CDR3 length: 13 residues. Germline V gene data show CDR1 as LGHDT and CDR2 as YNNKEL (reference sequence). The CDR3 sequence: CASSQLLTDTQYF. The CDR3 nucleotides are TGTGCCAGCAGCCAACTCCTCACAGATACGCAGTATTTT.